Here is one TCR beta chain with its context. This CDR3 has 14 amino acids. V was pared by 3 bases and J by 1 base, with 10 bases between. This entry comes from a study of T cell repertoires in cytomegalovirus infection. TCRdb called the reads again in MiXCR, with one record for every CDR3 protein. The data show 200,000 to 300,000 distinct CDR3 sequences, roughly an eighth seen once. The sequencing sample was made of PBMCs. This chain links TRBV12-3 or TRBV12-4 with TRBJ2-7, with D uncertain. This clonotype was obtained from a human donor in good health (CMV status not recorded). Some clones in this sample may be carry-over from other donors' samples. CDR3 in amino acids: CASSFQAGSYEQYF. CDR3 nucleotide sequence: TGTGCCAGCAGTTTTCAAGCCGGATCCTACGAGCAGTACTTC.